This T cell receptor (beta chain) was captured in a study of T cell responses to AZD1222 COVID-19 vaccine. The V gene lost 0 bases and the J gene lost 2 bases, with 5 bases spanning the gap. Germline V lookup: CDR1 SGDLS, CDR2 YYNGEE. CDR3 length equals 13 residues. Sequencing was performed with immunoSEQ multiplex PCR; in TCRdb, only in-frame clones are kept and a portion is missing. Here the sample spans fewer than 150,000 clones, 85% to 90% being singletons. Study-wide points: Baseline antibody screening turned up just a handful of seropositive AZD1222 recipients.

In this sample, this clone turned up once. Its antigen is still unknown. Other DNA variants within this sample encode the same CDR3. The sequence was obtained from an adult who received the AZD1222 COVID-19 vaccine. Source: peripheral blood, taken 28 days after the second AZD1222 dose. V usage is TRBV9 and J usage is TRBJ2-5; D not resolved. The chain's CDR3 is CASSVGLQETQYF. As DNA, the CDR3 is TGTGCCAGCAGCGTAGGACTGCAAGAGACCCAGTACTTC.